The entry that follows covers one T cell receptor (beta chain) sequence. It lacks a known antigen. Base qualities are missing; no much larger clone stands one base away. This sample was included in a study of T cells in Graves' hyperthyroidism and ophthalmopathy (dated by TCRdb to 2018 to 2020). Concerning the study at large: Peripheral blood was collected at initial diagnosis, before any treatment. After sampling, hyperthyroidism patients received methimazole starting at 30 mg daily, and ophthalmopathy patients received high-dose intravenous methylprednisolone. Prospective prediction of ophthalmopathy was tested in an independent validation cohort of 18 to 20 hyperthyroidism patients and 15 to 17 patients who later progressed to ophthalmopathy. A discovery cohort of approximately 97 patients, 43 with Graves' ophthalmopathy and approximately 57 with stable Graves' hyperthyroidism, was used to find distinguishing TCR V-J signatures. For training and testing, the 100 or so patients in the discovery cohort were randomly divided in a 7:3 ratio. According to the paper, TCR Vbeta CDR3 sequencing was carried out on over 130 peripheral blood samples, which came from under 50 ophthalmopathy, roughly 75 hyperthyroidism and roughly 17 progressor patients. In more than 5 Graves' hyperthyroidism patients, the study also compared T-cell repertoires from thyroid tissue with T-cell repertoires from blood.

Reading the germline V gene gives CDR1 MNHNS and CDR2 SASEGT. The CDR3 covers 13 residues, taking in both the cysteine and the phenylalanine. Only the CDR3 DNA stays, 39 bases, in frame from base 1. Clipping removes 7 bases from V and 8 bases from J, with 8 as the unmatched junction base count. Stable Graves' hyperthyroidism was defined as no progression to ophthalmopathy during 18 months of follow-up. Hyperthyroidism patients were aged 18 to 65 years and newly diagnosed, with disease duration of less than 2 months. Any patient with an uncontrolled infection, another autoimmune disease, pregnancy or lactation was excluded. Diagnoses relied on clinical symptoms, serum thyroxine and TRAb, thyroid ultrasound and orbital computed tomography. PBMCs were separated from 8 to 10 ml of fresh peripheral blood using Ficoll-Paque density gradient centrifugation. Total RNA was extracted using Trizol reagent, and RNA quality was assessed on an Agilent 2100 Bioanalyzer.

Here is what the overall study found, with its caveats: During validation, the model predicted progression to ophthalmopathy a median of approximately six months ahead of onset, with approximately 70% sensitivity and roughly 75% specificity. Most expanded thyroid clonotypes (frequency above 0.001) were also detected in blood, a finding suggesting that blood repertoires may reflect thyroid immune responses. Sample size was not statistically predetermined, and blinding of investigators to group allocation was not performed. In cross-validation, a model built on a 13 V-J signature told ophthalmopathy apart from stable hyperthyroidism with over 85% sensitivity and around 81% specificity, and in testing the same model reached 80%/75%.

The TCR beta CDR3 regions were amplified from RNA transcripts. The first round of RT-PCR for the TCR CDR3 was performed with the HTBI primer set and the Qiagen OneStep RT-PCR kit. The libraries were constructed in a second round of multiplex PCR and then size-selected and purified. The libraries were sequenced on an Illumina HiSeq2000 using paired-end 100 bp reads. On the study's bioinformatics: SOAPnuke was used to process the raw data, throwing out any read that contained adapters or uncalled bases, had a mean Phred below 15, or lacked an exact constant-primer or identifier match. COPE v1.2.5 was used to merge the high-quality paired reads, and each unique nucleotide sequence was defined as a clonotype. MiTCR v1.1 was used to align clonotypes to the IMGT TRBV, TRBD and TRBJ reference segments. Only V-J combinations with frequency above 0.0001, covering about 99% of repertoires, were analysed. A TCS score was defined as the ratio of F50 (clonal expansion) to E x V (chaos), with BLOSUM62-based TCRdist applied between CDR3 peptides within each V-J. Welch's t-statistics and random forest reduced 514 V-J features to fewer than 15, which were used in a naive Bayes classifier (R e1071). Through fastp at Q25 and MiXCR, TCRdb rebuilt clones from the public reads, retaining in-frame beta chains. When rows share a CDR3 protein, they turn into one entry using the most common DNA and genes. The V and J calls reflect TCRdb's pipeline rather than the authors' work. The sample table shows under 700,000 distinct CDR3 sequences, and over 15% are seen once. The top ten clonotypes cover approximately 20% of the sample.

In this chain, TRBV6-1 is recombined with TRBJ1-2, with 9 bases matching TRBD1. Sequencing was carried out using blood. The TCR sequence derives from a woman in her late teens or twenties with Graves' hyperthyroidism. The DNA sequence is TGTGCCAGCACCCAAGGACAGGGGTGGGGCTACACCTTC. This translates into CASTQGQGWGYTF.